This is a list of T cell receptor beta chains from one sample in a study of neurological immune-mediated disorders. TCRdb re-derived calls from the 5' RACE reads in MiXCR, one entry per CDR3 protein. The sample records 55,000 to 75,000 distinct CDR3 sequences, 2% to 3% being singletons. Sequences were obtained from PBMCs. The receptor source for this set is a man aged 45-60 years with multiple sclerosis. CDR3s include the opening cysteine and the closing phenylalanine or tryptophan.

v_call	cdr3_length	j_call	cdr3_aa
TRBV10-3	17	TRBJ2-3	CAITVAGGPGGTDTQYF
TRBV6-5	14	TRBJ1-1	CASSFTGGDTEAFF
TRBV5-1	14	TRBJ1-2	CASNRDTTNYGYTF
TRBV18	16	TRBJ2-2	CASSRHGDYNTGELFF
TRBV20-1	11	TRBJ2-7	CSAFGQFEQYF
TRBV10-2	12	TRBJ1-5	CASSESYQPQHF
TRBV12-3/TRBV12-4	12	TRBJ1-2	CASSYPGLGYTF
TRBV6-2/TRBV6-3	14	TRBJ2-2	CASRQGMNTGELFF
TRBV29-1	11	TRBJ1-3	CSVSSGNTIYF
TRBV20-1	11	TRBJ1-5	CSATGDQPQHF
TRBV25-1	15	TRBJ2-5	CASSNRDRVWETQYF
TRBV5-1	12	TRBJ2-2	CASSAGGWELFF
TRBV30	13	TRBJ2-1	CAWTRGNNNEQFF
TRBV30	14	TRBJ2-7	CACRTPDRSYEQYF
TRBV7-8	14	TRBJ2-4	CASSLQGQGSIQYF
TRBV25-1	13	TRBJ2-7	CASSPGQPGEQYF
TRBV5-1	16	TRBJ2-7	CASSFLAGTGINEQYF
TRBV5-1	13	TRBJ2-3	CASSTGSTDTQYF
TRBV25-1	13	TRBJ1-5	CASSGSGNQPQHF
TRBV9	14	TRBJ2-7	CASSGGTEFYEQYF
TRBV20-1	14	TRBJ2-7	CSARWQVGTYEQYF
TRBV20-1	13	TRBJ2-5	CSAMKGVRETQYF
TRBV20-1	11	TRBJ2-4	CSARAGLVQYF
TRBV3-1	15	TRBJ1-4	CASSLIGGQGKKLFF
TRBV7-2	11	TRBJ1-6	CASRAASHLHF
TRBV5-1	12	TRBJ1-2	CASSLQGYGYTF
TRBV15	13	TRBJ2-2	CATSREITGELFF
TRBV19	14	TRBJ2-5	CASSYRDRQETQYF
TRBV4-3	14	TRBJ2-7	CASSQDTPAYEQYF
TRBV6-5	14	TRBJ1-5	CASSYGDLNQPQHF
TRBV5-1	15	TRBJ1-4	CASSLVGGDGEKLFF
TRBV5-6	16	TRBJ2-5	CASSLMNGGSQETQYF
TRBV4-1	16	TRBJ1-4	CASSQVNLRGGEKLFF
TRBV7-2	14	TRBJ1-1	CASSPVGKNTEAFF
TRBV4-3	14	TRBJ2-2	CASSQDWETGELFF
TRBV12-3/TRBV12-4	12	TRBJ1-2	CASSLWKSGYTF
TRBV12-3/TRBV12-4	13	TRBJ2-7	CASSLDGGHEQYF
TRBV3-1	16	TRBJ2-2	CASSPGSGRGTGELFF
TRBV28	13	TRBJ2-5	CASSFETPATQYF
TRBV7-2	14	TRBJ2-3	CASSLPVLTDTQYF
TRBV20-1	14	TRBJ2-1	CSAPHRGNYNEQFF
TRBV5-8	15	TRBJ2-5	CASSYRDRGQETQYF
TRBV20-1	16	TRBJ2-3	CSASARGGARTDTQYF
TRBV5-5	14	TRBJ2-5	CASNPSTTSETQYF
TRBV5-1	13	TRBJ1-2	CASSLAPEYGYTF
TRBV11-2	14	TRBJ1-1	CASSLGAGTTEAFF
TRBV7-7	14	TRBJ2-7	CASSPGTSGYEQYF
TRBV18	13	TRBJ1-6	CASSPLNNSPLHF
TRBV7-2	13	TRBJ2-7	CASSRPGSYEQYF
TRBV7-8	12	TRBJ2-1	CASSPGGDEQFF
TRBV5-1	15	TRBJ2-1	CASSIRTSGGNEQFF
TRBV7-2	16	TRBJ2-5	CASSLSLRGRQETQYF
TRBV20-1	12	TRBJ1-2	CHPAGGTDVYTF
TRBV5-1	15	TRBJ2-5	CASSSFGEPRETQYF
TRBV7-2	11	TRBJ2-5	CASSFRETQYF
TRBV9	16	TRBJ2-5	CASSVEGAGAQETQYF
TRBV18	14	TRBJ1-3	CASSSGSSGNTIYF
TRBV7-2	14	TRBJ2-5	CASSLPIRPPSQYF
TRBV5-1	14	TRBJ2-7	CASSSGDSGYEQYF